This T cell receptor (beta chain) comes out of a study of siplizumab effects on memory and regulatory T cells (dated by TCRdb to between 2017 and 2020). About the study as a whole: The effect of the anti-CD2 antibody siplizumab on alloreactive T-cell subsets was examined in allogeneic mixed lymphocyte reactions constructed from human PBMCs.

Sorted unstimulated T cells, along with proliferating T cells recovered from mixed lymphocyte reactions, underwent TCRbeta CDR3 sequencing. Fresh whole blood from approximately ten HLA-typed healthy donors was used to isolate PBMCs. To map where alloreactive clones came from, CD4+ regulatory T cells in the unstimulated state were FACS-sorted. Reading the germline V gene gives CDR1 MNHNS and CDR2 SASEGT. There are 14 amino acids in the CDR3, from cysteine to phenylalanine inclusive. The CDR3 DNA has 42 bases and is translated from base 1. V ends up 6 bases short and J 6 bases short, with an unmatched junction base count of 7. Overall study outcomes, separate from this receptor: No functional confirmation was obtained for the suppressive function of proliferating Tregs from siplizumab cultures. Because sequences below about 10^-5 frequency were poorly captured, only a minor fraction of alloreactive clones could be mapped to unstimulated subsets. Unstimulated naive T cells appeared to be more diverse than memory T cells, and naive cells seemed to make a substantial contribution to the alloresponse. For roughly 75-95% of proliferating CD4+ or CD8+ clones, no naive or memory phenotype could be assigned. Of the alloreactive CD4+ clones that could be mapped, the Treg-derived share averaged about 67% with siplizumab compared with roughly 25% in control reactions. The cumulative frequency of alloreactive sequences traceable to unstimulated CD4+ memory T cells was significantly reduced by siplizumab.

A word on this clone: The antigen it binds to is not known. No quality values exist for individual bases; no much larger clone is one base distant.

Receptor libraries were prepared by the immunoSEQ multiplex PCR assay. About 10^5 TCR templates per sample were assayed on the deep sequencing platform. Genomic DNA extracted from sorted T cells was the material used for TCRbeta CDR3 sequencing. The paper's processing steps were these. The R programming language was used for the clonal analysis of the TCRbeta CDR3 data. Unstimulated samples were compared with post-reaction CFSE-low samples to define alloreactive CD4+ and CD8+ clones. By matching sequences to the repertoires of sorted unstimulated Treg and non-Treg cells, each alloreactive CD4+ clone was assigned a regulatory or non-regulatory origin. TCRdb provides this immuneACCESS table in a form limited to in-frame rearrangements. Some clones are lacking; in checked studies, under half of them reflect an unresolved V gene, and why the rest are absent is not known. Clone size and the V and J calls come from that table; the DNA yielded D and trimming. The sample has approximately 100,000 clones on record, around 95% of them singletons. The ten biggest clones cover under 0.7% of the sample.

Input material: Tregs sorted from blood. Recombination joined TRBV6-1 with TRBJ1-4, and TRBD1 aligns with 7 junction nucleotides. The receptor was isolated from a human donor in good health. The nucleotides read TGTGCCAGCAGACTAGACAGGGTTGATGAAAAACTGTTTTTT. This codes for CASRLDRVDEKLFF.